This T cell receptor beta chain was sequenced in a study of PD-L1 blockade in urothelial cancer. CDR3 length equals 13 residues. Between the trimmed V and J ends, which lost 3 bases and 6 bases, there was a span of 10 bases. The germline gives CDR1 SGHRS, CDR2 YFSETQ. Regarding time point: pretreatment peripheral blood. Using immunoSEQ multiplex PCR, the repertoire was profiled, and TCRdb retains in-frame clones only, with some absent. Counted here are about 86,000 clones, approximately 87% occurring once; the ten biggest clones make up under 15%. This clonotype was obtained from a man aged 55 to 69 with urothelial cancer. This rearrangement joins TRBV5-1 to TRBJ2-1; weak D call: TRBD2 (6 bases). The material was PBMCs, obtained around atezolizumab (anti-PD-L1) treatment. The CDR3 DNA reads as TGCGCCAGCAGCTGGGAGGCCTCCAATGAGCAGTTCTTC. Translation: CASSWEASNEQFF.